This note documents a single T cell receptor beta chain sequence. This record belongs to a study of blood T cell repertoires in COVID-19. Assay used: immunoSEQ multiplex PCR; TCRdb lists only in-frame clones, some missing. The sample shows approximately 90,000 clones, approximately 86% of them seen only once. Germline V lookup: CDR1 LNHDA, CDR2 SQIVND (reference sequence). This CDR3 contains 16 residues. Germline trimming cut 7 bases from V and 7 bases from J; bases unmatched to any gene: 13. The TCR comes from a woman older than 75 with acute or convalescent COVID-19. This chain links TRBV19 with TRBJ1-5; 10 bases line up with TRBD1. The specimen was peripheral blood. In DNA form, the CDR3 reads TGTGCCAGTAAGGTCGGGGACAGGGGAGATGGACAGCCCCAGCATTTT. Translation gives CASKVGDRGDGQPQHF.